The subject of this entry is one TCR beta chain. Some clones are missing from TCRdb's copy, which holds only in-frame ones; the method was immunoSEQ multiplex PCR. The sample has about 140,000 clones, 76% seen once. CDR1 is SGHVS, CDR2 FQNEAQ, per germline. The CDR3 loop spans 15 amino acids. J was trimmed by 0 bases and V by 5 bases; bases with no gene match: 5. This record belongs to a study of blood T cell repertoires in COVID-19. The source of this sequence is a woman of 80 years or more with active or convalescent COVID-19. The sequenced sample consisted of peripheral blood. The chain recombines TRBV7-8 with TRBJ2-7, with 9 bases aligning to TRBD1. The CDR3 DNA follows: TGTGCCAGCAGCCGAGGACAGGGGAGCTCCTACGAGCAGTACTTC. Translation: CASSRGQGSSYEQYF.